This T cell receptor (beta chain) was recovered during a study of T cell responses to AZD1222 COVID-19 vaccine. Regarding this clone: Its antigen is undetermined.

The repertoire was sequenced with immunoSEQ multiplex PCR; TCRdb's copy has only in-frame clones and lacks some. The profile shows roughly 120,000 clones, around 84% of them singletons. Trimming removed 7 bases at V and 2 bases at J, with 19 bases between. Germline V gene sequence: CDR1 SGHKS, CDR2 YYEKEE (reference sequence). This CDR3 contains 15 residues. Study outcomes and limitations: White British people made up most donors, females outnumbered males, and clonal diversity was possibly underestimated.

Sequencing used peripheral blood, obtained 28 days after the second AZD1222 dose. V gene TRBV5-5 combines with J gene TRBJ2-7; maybe TRBD2 (7 bases). This clonotype originated in an adult who received the AZD1222 COVID-19 vaccine. The CDR3 spells CASRPAGAYPYEQYF. CDR3 coding DNA: TGTGCCAGCCGTCCTGCGGGGGCATATCCCTACGAGCAGTACTTC.